The 23 T cell receptor beta chains listed next were all sequenced from one sample in a study of blood T cell repertoires in COVID-19. Profiled with immunoSEQ multiplex PCR; TCRdb holds only in-frame clones, not every one. There are under 75,000 clones in the sample; 75% to 85% occur only once, and about 6% lies in the top ten. What was sequenced was peripheral blood. Receptors originate from a woman aged 55-70 years with acute or convalescent COVID-19.

V and J are TRBV7-2 and TRBJ1-2; weak D call: TRBD1 (5 bases). Germline V gives CDR1 SGHTA, CDR2 FQGNSA. The CDR3 consists of 14 residues. Trimming shortened V by 6 bases and J by 2 bases, and 13 bases separated the two germline ends. In DNA, the CDR3 is TGTGCCAGCAGTACCGCGGGGGGGAACTATGGCTACACCTTC. Translation: CASSTAGGNYGYTF.

The V call is TRBV5-6, the J call TRBJ1-4, with 8 bases matching TRBD1. The CDR3 is 13 residues long. The trim removed 2 bases at V and 12 bases at J, leaving 6 bases unmatched. Germline lookup yields CDR1 SGHDT and CDR2 YYEEEE. The CDR3 nucleotides read TGTGCCAGCAGCTTCGTACAGGGGGGAGAACTGTTTTTT. Protein sequence: CASSFVQGGELFF.

This rearrangement joins TRBV4-3 to TRBJ2-1; a possible D gene is TRBD2 (5 bases). CDR1 and CDR2 from the germline V gene are LGHNA and YSLEER. There are 15 residues in the CDR3. V lost 4 bases and J lost 5, with 15 bases in between. This CDR3 is CASSLSRGLNNEQFF. CDR3 DNA: TGCGCCAGCAGCCTGAGCCGGGGATTGAACAATGAGCAGTTCTTC.

V is TRBV3-1 (or the pseudogene TRBV3-2) and J is TRBJ1-1; 7 positions match TRBD1. V lost 1 base, J lost 3 bases, and 5 bases stayed unmatched. Looked up from germline, CDR1 is LGHDT and CDR2 is YNNKEL (reference sequence). The CDR3 runs 15 residues. The CDR3 coding sequence is TGTGCCAGCAGCCAAGCGACAGGGTTCGACACTGAAGCTTTCTTT. As protein: CASSQATGFDTEAFF.

The genes are TRBV4-3 and TRBJ1-1, with D maybe TRBD1 (5 bases). CDR1 LGHNA and CDR2 YSLEER come from the germline V gene. This CDR3 region has 12 residues. Trimming stripped 1 base from V and 5 bases from J, with 5 bases between. The CDR3 DNA is TGCGCCAGCAGCCAAGGACAGACTGAAGCTTTCTTT. Translated, it gives CASSQGQTEAFF.

This sequence joins TRBV28 and TRBJ1-2; D is perhaps TRBD1 (5 bases). This CDR3 has 13 residues. From germline, CDR1 is MDHEN and CDR2 SYDVKM. The V and J ends lost 5 bases and 5 bases respectively, with 12 bases between them. CDR3 loop: CASSRQWVYGYTF. As DNA, the CDR3 is TGTGCCAGCAGTCGACAGTGGGTTTATGGCTACACCTTC.

This clone was counted between two and nine times. This rearrangement joins TRBV5-5 to TRBJ1-1; TRBD1 agrees at 9 bases. Germline CDR1 is SGHKS and CDR2 is YYEKEE (reference sequence). With V trimmed by 0 bases and J by 1 base, 7 bases remained unmatched. The CDR3 sequence is 17 residues long. The CDR3 reads CASSLVGPGQGNTEAFF. CDR3 DNA sequence: TGTGCCAGCAGCTTGGTGGGGCCGGGACAGGGGAACACTGAAGCTTTCTTT. The variable domain in full, completed from reference TRBV5-5 and TRBJ1-1, reads DAGVTQSPTHLIKTRGQQVTLRCSPISGHKSVSWYQQVLGQGPQFIFQYYEKEERGRGNFPDRFSARQFPNYSSELNVNALLLGDSALYLCASSLVGPGQGNTEAFFGQGTRLTVV.

V usage is TRBV5-1 and J usage is TRBJ2-5, with 8 bases matching TRBD1. This CDR3 comprises 18 residues. Germline values: CDR1 SGHRS, CDR2 YFSETQ. V lost 4 bases to trimming and J lost 4 bases; unmatched junction nucleotides: 18. The CDR3 DNA reads TGCGCCAGCAGCCACGGATCACAGGCAGGGGGCATTGGAGAGACCCAGTACTTC. As protein: CASSHGSQAGGIGETQYF.

V gene TRBV2 combines with J gene TRBJ2-7, with D maybe TRBD2 (7 bases). The CDR3 has 19 amino acids. V lost 7 bases to trimming and J lost 6 bases, with 34 bases between them. CDR1 is SNHLY, CDR2 FYNNEI, per germline. CDR3 sequence: CASTVGGRRRVQVTVEQYF. The CDR3 nucleotides read TGTGCCAGCACGGTGGGGGGGCGAAGGAGGGTCCAGGTGACTGTCGAGCAGTACTTC.

The chain has TRBV5-4 and TRBJ2-1; possibly TRBD1 for D (6 bases). The V end was cut by 4 bases, the J end by 0 bases, with 11 bases between. The length of the CDR3 is 15 residues. The germline gives CDR1 SGHNT, CDR2 YYREEE (reference sequence). For the CDR3, the DNA is TGTGCCAGCAGCCCCACAGGGAGCTCCTACAATGAGCAGTTCTTC. Protein sequence: CASSPTGSSYNEQFF.

The chain combines TRBV2 with TRBJ1-5, with D maybe TRBD1 (6 bases). CDR3 length: 13 amino acids. V was cut by 6 bases and J by 3 bases, with 9 bases left in between. Germline CDR1 is SNHLY and CDR2 is FYNNEI. The CDR3 reads CASRRQANQPQHF. The CDR3 bases are TGTGCCAGCAGGCGACAGGCCAATCAGCCCCAGCATTTT.

The chain recombines TRBV2 with TRBJ1-5; no reliable D call. Looked up from germline, CDR1 is SNHLY and CDR2 is FYNNEI. The CDR3 extends over 16 amino acids. Trimming stripped 7 bases from V and 2 bases from J, with 18 bases between. CDR3 sequence reads: CASTGRGSWGNQPQHF. The CDR3 bases are TGTGCCAGCACCGGAAGAGGTAGTTGGGGCAATCAGCCCCAGCATTTT.

The V gene is TRBV11-2, the J gene TRBJ2-2; 9 bases are a match to TRBD2. Per germline, CDR1 SGHAT and CDR2 FQNNGV. V trimming: 5 bases; J trimming: 4 bases; junction bases outside the gene matches: 8. The CDR3 is 16 residues long. For the CDR3, the DNA is TGTGCCAGCAGCCCTGAGCGGGGGGCCCTCACCGGGGAGCTGTTTTTT. Residues: CASSPERGALTGELFF.

This clone has a single count. The V and J genes are TRBV11-2 and TRBJ1-4; TRBD1 agrees at 9 bases. The junction had 13 bases not matched to a gene; V was cut back by 4 bases and J by 7 bases. CDR3 size: 17 residues. The V gene's germline CDR1 is SGHAT and CDR2 FQNNGV. As DNA, the CDR3 is TGTGCCAGCAGCTCCCAAGCCTGGGGGACAGGGACTGAAAAACTGTTTTTT. It yields the protein CASSSQAWGTGTEKLFF. The full variable domain, rest sourced from reference TRBV11-2 and TRBJ1-4, is EAGVAQSPRYKIIEKRQSVAFWCNPISGHATLYWYQQILGQGPKLLIQFQNNGVVDDSQLPKDRFSAERLKGVDSTLKIQPAKLEDSAVYLCASSSQAWGTGTEKLFFGSGTQLSVL.

The V and J genes are TRBV19 and TRBJ1-3, with 7 bases fitting TRBD1. The CDR3 has 12 residues. Germline assignment: CDR1 LNHDA and CDR2 SQIVND (reference sequence). V lost 10 bases and J lost 9; bases outside the gene matches: 9. CDR3 loop: CATRGTPGTIYF. CDR3 bases: TGTGCCACCAGGGGGACGCCGGGCACCATATATTTT.

The CDR3, as DNA: TGTGCCAGCAGCTTCATGGGGGGAACTGAAGCTTTCTTT. It yields the protein CASSFMGGTEAFF. The rearrangement joins TRBV13 to TRBJ1-1; a possible D gene is TRBD1 (5 bases). This CDR3 has 13 residues. The V and J ends lost 3 bases and 5 bases respectively, with 10 bases between them. Germline loops: CDR1 PRHDT, CDR2 FYEKMQ (reference sequence).

V gene TRBV5-1 combines with J gene TRBJ2-1; 12 bases align to TRBD2. CDR3 length: 15 residues. Germline CDR1 reads SGHRS; CDR2 reads YFSETQ. The V and J ends lost 5 bases and 6 bases, in that order; junction bases with no gene match: 6. The CDR3 sequence is CASSSGLAGFNEQFF. The CDR3, as DNA: TGCGCCAGCAGTTCTGGACTAGCGGGGTTCAATGAGCAGTTCTTC. The complete variable domain, with remaining parts taken from reference TRBV5-1 and TRBJ2-1, reads KAGVTQTPRYLIKTRGQQVTLSCSPISGHRSVSWYQQTPGQGLQFLFEYFSETQRNKGNFPGRFSGRQFSNSRSEMNVSTLELGDSALYLCASSSGLAGFNEQFFGPGTRLTVL.

V usage is TRBV5-4 and J usage is TRBJ2-7; a weak D match, TRBD2 (7 bases). Germline V gives CDR1 SGHNT, CDR2 YYREEE (reference sequence). CDR3 length: 14 amino acids. V gave up 0 bases and J gave up 2 bases, with 9 bases separating them. The CDR3 is CASSLEGGTYEQYF. The CDR3 nucleotides read TGTGCCAGCAGCTTGGAGGGGGGGACCTACGAGCAGTACTTC.

The chain carries TRBV5-1 and TRBJ1-1; perhaps TRBD1 as D (5 bases). Germline values: CDR1 SGHRS, CDR2 YFSETQ. V was trimmed by 4 bases and J by 1 base, leaving 11 bases between them. CDR3 size: 14 residues. The CDR3 sequence is CASSLSTENTEAFF. As DNA, the CDR3 is TGCGCCAGCAGCCTCTCGACAGAGAACACTGAAGCTTTCTTT. The full variable domain, rest sourced from reference TRBV5-1 and TRBJ1-1, is KAGVTQTPRYLIKTRGQQVTLSCSPISGHRSVSWYQQTPGQGLQFLFEYFSETQRNKGNFPGRFSGRQFSNSRSEMNVSTLELGDSALYLCASSLSTENTEAFFGQGTRLTVV.

This clone was found once. This chain links TRBV7-9 with TRBJ1-2; tentative D call: TRBD1 (5 bases). Germline CDR1 SEHNR, CDR2 FQNEAQ (reference sequence). Between the trimmed V and J ends, which lost 6 bases and 8 bases, there was a span of 7 bases. This CDR3 has 10 residues. CDR3 amino acids: CASRSGGYTF. The DNA for the CDR3 is TGTGCCAGCAGGTCAGGGGGCTACACCTTC.

The chain couples TRBV2 to TRBJ1-4; perhaps TRBD1 as D (6 bases). The V gene's germline CDR1 is SNHLY and CDR2 FYNNEI. This CDR3 is built from 15 residues. Trimming took off 1 base at V and 7 bases at J, with 13 bases between the two ends. CDR3 in DNA: TGTGCCAGCAGTGAAGTCATGGGCAGGGGTGAAAAACTGTTTTTT. Its translation: CASSEVMGRGEKLFF.

This chain links TRBV4-2 with TRBJ2-1; a possible D gene is TRBD2 (6 bases). The CDR3 length is 12 residues. V dropped 1 base and J dropped 16 bases, with 14 bases sitting between them. Germline CDR1 is LGHNA and CDR2 is YNFKEQ. The CDR3 loop is CASSQGGASQFF. CDR3 coding DNA: TGTGCCAGCAGCCAAGGCGGGGCCTCCCAATTCTTC.

The gene calls are TRBV11-2 and TRBJ2-3; 7 bases are a match to TRBD2. The CDR3 covers 16 residues. Germline CDR1 SGHAT, CDR2 FQNNGV. The junction had 14 bases not matched to a gene; V was cut back by 4 bases and J by 7 bases. In nucleotides, the CDR3 is TGTGCCAGCAGCTACGGGGGGAGGGGCGGGTTTAATACGCAGTATTTT. Encoded protein: CASSYGGRGGFNTQYF.